In its sample, the clone carrying this TCR beta chain was seen many times. Its antigen is as yet unknown. This sample was taken from a study of CD8 T cells in ankylosing spondylitis. Germline loops: CDR1 MNHEY, CDR2 SVGEGT. V gave up 6 bases and J gave up 2 bases, with 18 bases separating them. CDR3 length equals 16 residues. Preparation of TCR beta libraries was done by quantitative 5'-RACE with molecular barcodes. TCRdb passed the 5' RACE reads through MiXCR, listing each CDR3 protein once. This table holds about 230,000 distinct CDR3 sequences, 8% to 9% found once. Study-level points and caveats: Several highly homologous variants made up a TCR beta motif, and this motif appeared characteristic of ankylosing spondylitis blood. Clones linked to disease were reported to show significant enrichment in matched ankylosing spondylitis synovial fluid. Disease-linked clones were found to be CD8+ and relatively rare in peripheral blood.

The sequencing sample was made of blood, either unsorted or a sorted T cell fraction (not recorded which). The rearrangement joins TRBV6-2 or TRBV6-3 to TRBJ2-3; perhaps TRBD2 as D (5 bases). The receptor was isolated from a female donor with ankylosing spondylitis or in good health (not recorded which). For the CDR3, the DNA is TGTGCCAGCAGCCTACCCAAAGCGGAGCTCACAGATACGCAGTATTTT. Translation gives CASSLPKAELTDTQYF.